This is a list of T cell receptor beta chains from one sample in a study of beta chain features in type 1 diabetes. Profiled with immunoSEQ multiplex PCR; TCRdb holds only in-frame clones, not every one. This table holds about 620,000 clones, less than 20% found once. The source material was naive CD4+ T cells from blood. These receptors were obtained from a young man in good health. CDR3s include the opening cysteine and the closing phenylalanine or tryptophan. The D gene is left open where the match is weak.

J: TRBJ1-5; V: TRBV6-5; D: TRBD1; length: 15; CDR3: CASSYSGTGGWPQHF
J: TRBJ2-5; V: TRBV9; D: NA; length: 16; CDR3: CASSVEGRVRTETQYF
J: TRBJ1-2; V: TRBV28; D: NA; length: 13; CDR3: CASRGRAPYGYTF
J: TRBJ2-2; V: TRBV28; D: NA; length: 14; CDR3: CASMIRLNTGELFF
J: TRBJ2-7; V: TRBV15; D: TRBD2; length: 20; CDR3: CATSRDVSPRSTSGSYEQYF
J: TRBJ1-1; V: TRBV7-2; D: NA; length: 14; CDR3: CASSLGRENTEAFF
J: TRBJ1-2; V: TRBV6-6; D: NA; length: 13; CDR3: CASSPTGSYGYTF
J: TRBJ1-5; V: TRBV2; D: NA; length: 13; CDR3: CASVGSNNQPQHF
J: TRBJ2-1; V: TRBV7-8; D: NA; length: 15; CDR3: CASSTPSNNYNEQFF
J: TRBJ1-2; V: TRBV28; D: NA; length: 14; CDR3: CASSLTAGNYGYTF
J: TRBJ2-1; V: TRBV5-4; D: NA; length: 15; CDR3: CASSQNQGLHNEQFF
J: TRBJ2-7; V: TRBV28; D: NA; length: 15; CDR3: CASSLRPGARNEQYF
J: TRBJ2-1; V: TRBV6-6; D: NA; length: 12; CDR3: CASRGGPNEQFF
J: TRBJ2-7; V: TRBV10-3; D: TRBD2; length: 14; CDR3: CAIRGTSGKVEQYF
J: TRBJ2-5; V: TRBV9; D: NA; length: 14; CDR3: CASSAGTRAETQYF
J: TRBJ2-7; V: TRBV28; D: NA; length: 15; CDR3: CASTPPRQISYEQYF
J: TRBJ2-5; V: TRBV5-1; D: NA; length: 12; CDR3: CASSPYQETQYF
J: TRBJ1-1; V: TRBV6-5; D: NA; length: 13; CDR3: CASIKGGNTEAFF
J: TRBJ2-7; V: TRBV30; D: TRBD1; length: 12; CDR3: CAWSAGGGEQYF
J: TRBJ2-1; V: TRBV15; D: TRBD1; length: 19; CDR3: CATSRTFAIDRGFYNEQFF
J: TRBJ1-2; V: TRBV7-2; D: TRBD1; length: 16; CDR3: CASSSTRTGWNYGYTF
J: TRBJ2-1; V: TRBV11-2; D: TRBD2; length: 16; CDR3: CASSLAGLAGRAEQFF
J: TRBJ1-1; V: TRBV5-4; D: TRBD1; length: 13; CDR3: CASSRTGDTEAFF
J: TRBJ1-2; V: TRBV4-1; D: NA; length: 15; CDR3: CASTEGSYGNYGYTF
J: TRBJ2-2; V: TRBV4-3; D: NA; length: 15; CDR3: CASSQATRGTGELFF
J: TRBJ2-3; V: TRBV5-1; D: NA; length: 14; CDR3: CASKQADRTDTQYF
J: TRBJ2-7; V: TRBV7-6; D: NA; length: 12; CDR3: CASSTQSYEQYF
J: TRBJ1-5; V: TRBV28; D: NA; length: 14; CDR3: CASSLSDRSQPQHF
J: TRBJ2-4; V: TRBV28; D: TRBD2; length: 16; CDR3: CASTLRTSGSTNIQYF
J: TRBJ2-3; V: TRBV5-6; D: TRBD2; length: 16; CDR3: CASSPRGLAFTDTQYF
J: TRBJ2-5; V: TRBV7-2; D: TRBD2; length: 16; CDR3: CASSLAGPGGQETQYF
J: TRBJ1-2; V: TRBV7-2; D: NA; length: 13; CDR3: CASSGGSYYGYTF
J: TRBJ2-7; V: TRBV5-4; D: NA; length: 15; CDR3: CASSLDSVSSYEQYF
J: TRBJ2-1; V: TRBV19; D: NA; length: 15; CDR3: CASSIRAVRNNEQFF
J: TRBJ2-2; V: TRBV2; D: NA; length: 13; CDR3: CASSEQHTGELFF
J: TRBJ1-6; V: TRBV11-3; D: NA; length: 13; CDR3: CASSLTVSSPLHF
J: TRBJ2-3; V: TRBV18; D: TRBD1; length: 14; CDR3: CASSPQTGYDTQYF